The 24 T cell receptor beta chains given below trace back to one sample, sequenced in a study of low-dose radiotherapy and immunotherapy resistance in tumors. First-strand cDNA relied on TRAV- and TRBV-specific primers spanning alpha and beta chains. TCRs underwent 15 to 25 PCR cycles of amplification with a constant-region primer and V-primer adapter. Each CDR3 protein is one row after TCRdb ran MiXCR on the reads. Of more than 9,000 distinct CDR3 sequences in the sample, roughly four fifths are singletons; the top ten hold roughly 1.5%. The origin of the receptors is a human donor with advanced metastatic prostate, ovarian, gallbladder or colorectal cancer (not recorded which). This table probably holds off-target reads from a library built for another chain.

This chain links TRBV6-6 with TRBJ2-1, with 16 bases fitting TRBD2. Germline V gene lookup returns CDR1 MNHNY and CDR2 SVGAGI (reference sequence). V lost 5 bases to trimming and J lost 4 bases; unmatched junction nucleotides: 5. The CDR3 consists of 17 residues. CDR3 region: CASSPGTSGRGYNEQFF. The CDR3 DNA reads as TGTGCCAGCAGTCCGGGGACTAGCGGGAGGGGATACAATGAGCAGTTCTTC.

The CDR3, as DNA: TGTGCCAGCAGCGACAAGGGGGGACTAGCTCCTGCCTACGAGCAGTACTTC. Protein: CASSDKGGLAPAYEQYF. This chain joins TRBV2 and TRBJ2-7, with 9 bases fitting TRBD2. The CDR3 has 17 amino acids. CDR1 is SNHLY and CDR2 is FYNNEI in the germline V gene. Germline trimming cut 6 bases from V and 2 bases from J; bases unmatched to any gene: 14.

The V call is TRBV12-3 or TRBV12-4, the J call TRBJ2-1; D remains ambiguous. CDR3 size: 15 residues. Trimming took 6 bases from V and 5 from J, leaving 17 bases between them. The CDR3: CASSSFNLLNNEQFF. CDR3 in DNA: TGTGCCAGCAGCTCCTTCAACCTACTCAACAATGAGCAGTTCTTC.

This clonotype came up a few times. This chain uses TRBV9 with TRBJ2-2; TRBD1 is a possible D gene (6 bases). Deletions cut 0 bases from V and 3 bases from J, with 18 bases between. The CDR3 has 18 amino acids. The germline V gene has CDR1 SGDLS and CDR2 YYNGEE. CDR3 DNA: TGTGCCAGCAGCGTAGCCCCCTTTCCCAGGGGTGACACCGGGGAGCTGTTTTTT. This gives the protein CASSVAPFPRGDTGELFF. The complete variable domain, with remaining parts taken from reference TRBV9 and TRBJ2-2, reads DSGVTQTPKHLITATGQRVTLRCSPRSGDLSVYWYQQSLDQGLQFLIQYYNGEERAKGNILERFSAQQFPDLHSELNLSSLELGDSALYFCASSVAPFPRGDTGELFFGEGSRLTVL.

This chain links TRBV5-4 with TRBJ1-2; 7 bases match TRBD1. The V gene end was trimmed by 5 bases and the J gene end by 6 bases; junction bases not matched to a gene: 4. The CDR3 contains 12 residues. The germline V gene encodes CDR1 SGHNT and CDR2 YYREEE (reference sequence). CDR3 bases: TGTGCCAGCAGTAGACAGGGTAATGGCTACACCTTC. Translation: CASSRQGNGYTF. Using reference TRBV5-4 and TRBJ1-2 for the parts outside the CDR3, the full variable domain is ETGVTQSPTHLIKTRGQQVTLRCSSQSGHNTVSWYQQALGQGPQFIFQYYREEENGRGNFPPRFSGLQFPNYSSELNVNALELDDSALYLCASSRQGNGYTFGSGTRLTVV.

V usage is TRBV29-1 and J usage is TRBJ2-1; 7 positions agree with TRBD1. Germline V gives CDR1 SQVTM, CDR2 ANQGSEA. The CDR3 totals 14 residues. The V segment lost 7 bases and the J segment 6 bases; nucleotides outside the gene matches: 12. The CDR3 region is CSGYGQESGNEQFF. The CDR3 nucleotides are TGCAGCGGCTATGGACAGGAAAGTGGCAATGAGCAGTTCTTC.

The chain recombines TRBV28 with TRBJ2-7, with a tentative D call TRBD1 (6 bases). The germline V gene encodes CDR1 MDHEN and CDR2 SYDVKM. This CDR3 is 12 amino acids long. V was trimmed by 10 bases and J by 2 bases, leaving 12 bases between them. The CDR3 loop is CATRRDTYEQYF. CDR3 DNA sequence: TGTGCCACCCGACGGGACACCTACGAGCAGTACTTC.

The chain combines TRBV3-1 with TRBJ2-7; TRBD2 matches at 10 bases. The CDR3 spans 16 residues. Germline CDR1 LGHDT, CDR2 YNNKEL (reference sequence). The V and J ends lost 2 bases and 0 bases, in that order; junction bases with no gene match: 4. The CDR3 is CASSQPAGGFSYEQYF. The CDR3 region has the DNA TGTGCCAGCAGCCAACCAGCGGGAGGGTTCTCCTACGAGCAGTACTTC.

This chain joins TRBV2 and TRBJ2-1; D call uncertain. The CDR3 is 14 residues long. Trimming removed 4 bases at V and 2 bases at J, with 9 bases between. CDR1 is SNHLY and CDR2 is FYNNEI in the germline V gene. The CDR3 sequence is CASSGQVAYNEQFF. The CDR3 nucleotides are TGTGCCAGCAGTGGGCAGGTTGCCTACAATGAGCAGTTCTTC.

This chain uses TRBV20-1 with TRBJ2-1; TRBD2 is a possible D gene (6 bases). The CDR3 sequence is 14 residues long. V lost 3 bases and J lost 4, with 13 bases in between. CDR1 DFQATT and CDR2 SNEGSKA come from the germline V gene (reference sequence). The DNA for the CDR3 is TGCAGTGCTAGTCCGACTAGTGGATACAATGAGCAGTTCTTC. The encoded protein is CSASPTSGYNEQFF.

This sequence joins TRBV7-6 and TRBJ2-1; 8 positions agree with TRBD2. V was clipped by 5 bases and J by 6 bases; unmatched bases: 12. Per the germline V gene, CDR1 is SGHVS and CDR2 is FNYEAQ. This CDR3 contains 16 residues. The CDR3 bases are TGTGCCAGCAGCCTCAGTTCGGCGGGAGGACGCAATGAGCAGTTCTTC. Protein product: CASSLSSAGGRNEQFF.

The chain couples TRBV5-1 to TRBJ2-2; D unclear. Looked up from germline, CDR1 is SGHRS and CDR2 is YFSETQ. The length of the CDR3 is 15 residues. The V and J ends lost 4 bases and 2 bases respectively, with 12 bases between them. In DNA form, the CDR3 reads TGCGCCAGCAGCCTCCCGGGCCTCAACACCGGGGAGCTGTTTTTT. This sequence encodes CASSLPGLNTGELFF.

There are a few counts of this clonotype. The rearrangement uses TRBV28 and TRBJ2-1; TRBD1 agrees at 10 bases. The CDR3 spans 11 residues. Losses at the gene ends were 5 bases for V and 14 bases for J; bases not matched to a gene: 3. The germline V gene encodes CDR1 MDHEN and CDR2 SYDVKM. This CDR3 reads CASSPGTGEFF. Written as DNA, the CDR3 is TGTGCCAGCAGTCCTGGGACAGGGGAGTTCTTC.

The chain recombines TRBV28 with TRBJ2-1; 13 nucleotides agree with TRBD2. Per germline, CDR1 MDHEN and CDR2 SYDVKM. Unmatched junction bases numbered 1, after V lost 6 bases and J lost 5 bases. This CDR3 spans 14 amino acids. CDR3 in amino acids: CASRGTSGNNEQFF. CDR3 coding DNA: TGTGCCAGCAGAGGGACTAGCGGGAACAATGAGCAGTTCTTC.

The rearrangement uses TRBV19 and TRBJ2-1; 13 nucleotides agree with TRBD2. Germline CDR1 reads LNHDA; CDR2 reads SQIVND (reference sequence). The CDR3 is 18 amino acids. V lost 5 bases to trimming and J lost 4 bases; unmatched junction nucleotides: 11. The chain's CDR3 is CASSDATGLAGLYNEQFF. The CDR3 DNA reads TGTGCCAGTAGTGACGCCACGGGACTAGCGGGATTATACAATGAGCAGTTCTTC. The entire variable domain, with the rest obtained from reference TRBV19 and TRBJ2-1, is as follows: DGGITQSPKYLFRKEGQNVTLSCEQNLNHDAMYWYRQDPGQGLRLIYYSQIVNDFQKGDIAEGYSVSREKKESFPLTVTSAQKNPTAFYLCASSDATGLAGLYNEQFFGPGTRLTVL.

The J gene is TRBJ2-7, the V gene TRBV5-1; D is perhaps TRBD1 (6 bases). Trimming removed 0 bases from V and 2 bases from J, with 9 bases in between. CDR1 is SGHRS and CDR2 is YFSETQ in the germline V gene. This CDR3 spans 14 amino acids. CDR3 amino acids: CASSLGGLTYEQYF. As DNA, the CDR3 is TGCGCCAGCAGCTTGGGGGGGCTAACCTACGAGCAGTACTTC.

The genes are TRBV7-2 and TRBJ2-2, with TRBD2 matching 8 bases. The CDR3 has 17 residues. J gave up 5 bases and V 5 bases, and 13 bases lay outside the gene matches. From germline, CDR1 is SGHTA and CDR2 FQGNSA. The CDR3 loop reads CASSAAGSGSRTGELFF. CDR3 bases: TGTGCCAGCAGCGCCGCGGGAAGCGGGAGTAGAACCGGGGAGCTGTTTTTT.

This chain joins TRBV4-3 and TRBJ2-2, with a possible D match to TRBD2 (5 bases). The CDR3 runs to 15 residues. V lost 0 bases and J lost 4, with 9 bases in between. From germline, CDR1 is LGHNA and CDR2 YSLEER. The CDR3 DNA reads TGCGCCAGCAGCCAAGATAACGGGGTCACCGGGGAGCTGTTTTTT. Amino acids: CASSQDNGVTGELFF.

This clonotype was counted between two and nine times. The chain has TRBV6-1 and TRBJ2-4; D ambiguous. Germline assignment: CDR1 MNHNS and CDR2 SASEGT. This CDR3 comprises 13 residues. V shed 5 bases and J shed 12 bases, with 17 bases lying between them. Here the CDR3 DNA reads TGTGCCAGCAGTTATTCTGGCGCGTTTAATCAGTACTTC. Translating it yields CASSYSGAFNQYF.

For the CDR3, the DNA is TGTGCCAGCTCACCTAACCAAGAGACCCAGTACTTC. This encodes CASSPNQETQYF. The chain uses TRBV18 and TRBJ2-5; the D is unclear. The CDR3 loop spans 12 amino acids. Deletions cut 3 bases from V and 0 bases from J, with 2 bases between. From germline, CDR1 is KGHSH and CDR2 LQKENI.

The rearrangement uses TRBV2 and TRBJ2-2; 8 nucleotides agree with TRBD2. Germline V gene data show CDR1 as SNHLY and CDR2 as FYNNEI. The CDR3 loop spans 16 amino acids. The trim removed 6 bases at V and 2 bases at J, leaving 8 bases unmatched. The CDR3 region is CASRPSGSINTGELFF. The CDR3 DNA reads as TGTGCCAGCAGACCCAGCGGGAGTATAAACACCGGGGAGCTGTTTTTT. The full variable domain, its missing parts supplied by reference TRBV2 and TRBJ2-2, is EPEVTQTPSHQVTQMGQEVILRCVPISNHLYFYWYRQILGQKVEFLVSFYNNEISEKSEIFDDQFSVERPDGSNFTLKIRSTKLEDSAMYFCASRPSGSINTGELFFGEGSRLTVL.

This chain links TRBV28 with TRBJ1-2, with a tentative D call TRBD1 (5 bases). V lost 5 bases to trimming and J lost 8 bases, with 18 bases between them. CDR3 size: 14 residues. Germline CDR1 reads MDHEN; CDR2 reads SYDVKM. CDR3 loop: CASSVERGARGYTF. The CDR3 DNA follows: TGTGCCAGCAGTGTCGAGCGAGGGGCTCGGGGCTACACCTTC.

This sequence joins TRBV29-1 and TRBJ2-3; D not certain. Germline CDR1 reads SQVTM; CDR2 reads ANQGSEA. The ends were cut back, 7 bases at V and 6 bases at J, with 17 bases in the middle. CDR3 length: 13 amino acids. The CDR3 DNA is TGCAGCGGGATAGTGGTGATAGGGGATACGCAGTATTTT. It translates to CSGIVVIGDTQYF.

V usage is TRBV28 and J usage is TRBJ2-3; 9 nucleotides align to TRBD1. CDR1 and CDR2 (germline): MDHEN, SYDVKM. CDR3 size: 15 residues. The J segment lost 6 bases and the V segment lost 5 bases, leaving 9 bases of the junction unmatched. The chain's CDR3 is CASSPRDRAVDTQYF. CDR3 nucleotides: TGTGCCAGCAGTCCCCGGGACAGGGCGGTCGATACGCAGTATTTT.